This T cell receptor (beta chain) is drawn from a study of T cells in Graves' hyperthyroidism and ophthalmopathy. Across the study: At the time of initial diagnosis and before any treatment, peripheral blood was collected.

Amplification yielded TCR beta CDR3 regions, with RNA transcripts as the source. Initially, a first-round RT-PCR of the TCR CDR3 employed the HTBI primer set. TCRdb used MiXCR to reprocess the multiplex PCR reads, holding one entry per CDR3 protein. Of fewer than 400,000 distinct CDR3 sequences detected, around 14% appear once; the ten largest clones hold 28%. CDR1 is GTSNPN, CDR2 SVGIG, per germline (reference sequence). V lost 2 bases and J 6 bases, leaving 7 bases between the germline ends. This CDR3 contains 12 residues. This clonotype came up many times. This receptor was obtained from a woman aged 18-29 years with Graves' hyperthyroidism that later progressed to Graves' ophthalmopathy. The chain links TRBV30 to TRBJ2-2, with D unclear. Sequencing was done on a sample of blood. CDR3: CAWSWEAGELFF. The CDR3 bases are TGTGCCTGGAGTTGGGAAGCCGGGGAGCTGTTTTTT.